This TCR beta chain was obtained from a study of lymphopenia after photon versus proton radiotherapy. Study conclusions and caveats: After lymphocyte nadir, photon-treated repertoires showed oligoclonal expansion, especially CD8+ Temra. In patients who died, overall survival fell as post-nadir TCR diversity dropped more. Under photons, naive T cells and diversity fell while effector/memory populations rose. Authors raise, but do not show, better survival with proton therapy.

This CDR3 is built from 18 residues. The V gene's germline CDR1 is SGHKS and CDR2 YYEKEE (reference sequence). With 0 bases clipped from V and 7 bases from J, the junction kept 14 bases outside the gene matches. With regard to this clone: Its antigen is as yet unknown.

The table came from immunoSEQ multiplex PCR; TCRdb's copy has only in-frame clones and leaves some out. The sample includes around 160,000 clones, around 85% seen only once; the top ten take about 4.4%. This rearrangement joins TRBV5-5 to TRBJ2-4; 9 bases line up with TRBD2. The input for sequencing was peripheral blood, taken from a patient treated with photon-based radiotherapy. This sequence was found in a man aged 50 to 60 with gastric cancer. The CDR3 DNA is TGTGCCAGCAGCTTGGCTACGGCGGGAGGGCCGAGTCGGAACATTCAGTACTTC. Residues: CASSLATAGGPSRNIQYF.